The text below deals with one TCR beta chain. The PCR employed 60 Vbeta primers together with 13 Jbeta primers. This table comes from immunoSEQ multiplex PCR, and its TCRdb copy is limited to in-frame clones, with some not included. The sample carries 100,000 or so clones, approximately 77% recorded once. The data are from a study of cytomegalovirus exposure and HLA in healthy donors. The CDR3 length is 16 residues. CDR1 and CDR2 from the germline V gene are KGHSH and LQKENI. V was pared by 4 bases and J by 0 bases, with 3 bases of the junction left unmatched. The chain joins TRBV18 to TRBJ2-1; TRBD1 matches 10 bases. The source material was PBMCs. The sequence was obtained from a male donor in good health and CMV-seropositive. The CDR3 sequence is CASSQRDRGSYNEQFF. CDR3 nucleotides: TGTGCCAGCTCACAACGGGACAGGGGCTCCTACAATGAGCAGTTCTTC. The complete variable domain, with remaining parts taken from reference TRBV18 and TRBJ2-1, reads NAGVMQNPRHLVRRRGQEARLRCSPMKGHSHVYWYRQLPEEGLKFMVYLQKENIIDESGMPKERFSAEFPKEGPSILRIQQVVRGDSAAYFCASSQRDRGSYNEQFFGPGTRLTVL.